What follows are 10 T cell receptor beta chains derived from one specimen sequenced in a study of T cell responses to AZD1222 COVID-19 vaccine. Sequencing used immunoSEQ multiplex PCR; TCRdb keeps in-frame clones, though not all of them. The data contain about 150,000 clones, roughly 88% of them seen just once; the ten biggest clones take up 1.9%. Sample: peripheral blood, taken 28 days after the second AZD1222 dose. These receptors were obtained from an adult who received the AZD1222 COVID-19 vaccine.

V gene TRBV3-1 (or the pseudogene TRBV3-2) combines with J gene TRBJ1-2, with TRBD1 as a possible D gene (6 bases). Germline assignment: CDR1 LGHDT and CDR2 YNNKEL (reference sequence). V was pared by 0 bases and J by 6 bases, with 11 bases between. The CDR3 consists of 14 residues. DNA of the CDR3: TGTGCCAGCAGCCAAGATGTACGGACAGATGGCTACACCTTC. Translating gives CASSQDVRTDGYTF.

The chain joins TRBV7-2 to TRBJ2-1, with TRBD2 matching 11 bases. Germline trimming cut 5 bases from V and 8 bases from J; bases unmatched to any gene: 11. The CDR3 has 16 residues. Germline values: CDR1 SGHTA, CDR2 FQGNSA. The CDR3 coding sequence is TGTGCCAGCAGCCCAGCGGTCCTAGCGGGAGGCTATGAGCAGTTCTTC. Its protein product is CASSPAVLAGGYEQFF.

This clone was counted once. This chain links TRBV9 with TRBJ1-2, with no clear D. The germline gives CDR1 SGDLS, CDR2 YYNGEE. Trimming cost V 0 bases and J 6 bases, with 6 bases left between them. The CDR3 contains 12 residues. The CDR3 sequence is CASSVARDGYTF. CDR3 DNA sequence: TGTGCCAGCAGCGTAGCTAGGGATGGCTACACCTTC.

The chain is built from TRBV7-8 and TRBJ2-7, with 9 bases fitting TRBD1. The CDR3 is 15 amino acids. Germline V CDR1 and CDR2: SGHVS, FQNEAQ. Trimming cost V 5 bases and J 2 bases; bases outside gene matches: 7. The CDR3 DNA is TGTGCCAGCAGCGAAGACAGGGGGGCGACCTACGAGCAGTACTTC. Amino acids: CASSEDRGATYEQYF.

The rearrangement links TRBV19 to TRBJ1-2; 9 nucleotides agree with TRBD1. This CDR3 is built from 13 residues. Germline lookup yields CDR1 LNHDA and CDR2 SQIVND (reference sequence). V shed 7 bases and J 8 bases; nucleotides not matched to a gene: 8. CDR3 loop: CASTATGGRGYTF. CDR3 nucleotides: TGTGCCAGTACCGCAACAGGGGGCAGGGGCTACACCTTC.

The chain is built from TRBV28 and TRBJ1-2; 12 bases line up with TRBD1. CDR1 and CDR2 (germline): MDHEN, SYDVKM. Losses at the gene ends were 7 bases for V and 0 bases for J; bases not matched to a gene: 15. The CDR3 sequence is 19 residues long. This CDR3 reads CASTQTPGQGASANYGYTF. The CDR3 DNA follows: TGTGCCAGCACCCAAACCCCGGGACAGGGGGCAAGTGCTAACTATGGCTACACCTTC.

The J gene is TRBJ1-6, the V gene TRBV29-1; D may be TRBD1 (5 bases). Trimming took off 0 bases at V and 10 bases at J, with 10 bases between the two ends. Germline CDR1 SQVTM, CDR2 ANQGSEA. This CDR3 spans 13 amino acids. The CDR3 sequence: CSVEEQGGSPLHF. CDR3 in DNA: TGCAGCGTTGAAGAGCAGGGAGGCTCACCCCTCCACTTT.

This clone was found once. This sample includes further DNA sequences coding for the same CDR3. The J gene is TRBJ2-7, the V gene TRBV19, with TRBD2 matching 8 bases. V shed 5 bases, J shed 2 bases, and the junction held 2 bases outside the gene matches. The CDR3 extends over 13 amino acids. Germline CDR1 reads LNHDA; CDR2 reads SQIVND (reference sequence). The CDR3 nucleotides are TGTGCCAGTAGTCCCGGGAGGGCCTACGAGCAGTACTTC. Amino acid sequence: CASSPGRAYEQYF.

This sequence joins TRBV29-1 and TRBJ2-2, with D possibly matching TRBD2 (6 bases). Trimming removed 7 bases from V and 3 bases from J, with 15 bases in between. The CDR3 runs 14 residues. The germline V gene encodes CDR1 SQVTM and CDR2 ANQGSEA. CDR3 nucleotides: TGCAGCGGACGCGGGACGAGGGACACCGGGGAGCTGTTTTTT. Protein: CSGRGTRDTGELFF.

The chain has TRBV27 and TRBJ1-2, with D possibly being TRBD1 (6 bases). Germline V gives CDR1 MNHEY, CDR2 SMNVEV (reference sequence). There are 13 residues in the CDR3. Trimming took off 5 bases at V and 7 bases at J, with 14 bases between the two ends. CDR3 amino acids: CASSPQGLGGYTF. Written as DNA, the CDR3 is TGTGCCAGCAGTCCACAGGGCTTGGGTGGCTACACCTTC.